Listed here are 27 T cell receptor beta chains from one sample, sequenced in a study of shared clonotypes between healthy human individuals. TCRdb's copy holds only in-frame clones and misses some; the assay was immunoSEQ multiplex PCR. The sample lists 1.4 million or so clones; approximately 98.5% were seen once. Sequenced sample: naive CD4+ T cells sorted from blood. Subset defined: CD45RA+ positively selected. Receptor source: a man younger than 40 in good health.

In nucleotides, the CDR3 is TGTGCCAGCAGCTTAAGGGGGACTAGCGGGCGATCAGATACGCAGTATTTT. It codes for CASSLRGTSGRSDTQYF. The rearrangement uses TRBV11-1 and TRBJ2-3; the match to TRBD2 covers 12 bases. The germline V gene encodes CDR1 SGHAT and CDR2 FQDESV (reference sequence). The CDR3 loop spans 17 amino acids. V dropped 2 bases and J dropped 4; count of bases not matched to a gene: 7.

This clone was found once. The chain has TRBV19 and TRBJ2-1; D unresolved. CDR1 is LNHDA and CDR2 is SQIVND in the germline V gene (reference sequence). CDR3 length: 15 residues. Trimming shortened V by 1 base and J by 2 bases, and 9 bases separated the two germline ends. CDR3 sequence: CASSIGGGTYNEQFF. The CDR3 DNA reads TGTGCCAGTAGTATAGGTGGCGGAACCTACAATGAGCAGTTCTTC.

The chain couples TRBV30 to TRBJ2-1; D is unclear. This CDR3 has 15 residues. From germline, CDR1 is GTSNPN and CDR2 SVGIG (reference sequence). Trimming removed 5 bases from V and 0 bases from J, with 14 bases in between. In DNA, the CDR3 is TGTGCCTGGGGCCGAGACATCACCTCCTACAATGAGCAGTTCTTC. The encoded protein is CAWGRDITSYNEQFF.

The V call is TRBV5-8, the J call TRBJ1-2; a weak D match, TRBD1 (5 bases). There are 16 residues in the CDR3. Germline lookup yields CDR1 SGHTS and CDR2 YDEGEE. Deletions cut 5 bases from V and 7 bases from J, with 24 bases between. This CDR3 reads CASRPRLRGPLGGYTF. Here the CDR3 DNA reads TGTGCCAGCAGGCCTCGCTTAAGGGGCCCCCTTGGTGGCTACACCTTC.

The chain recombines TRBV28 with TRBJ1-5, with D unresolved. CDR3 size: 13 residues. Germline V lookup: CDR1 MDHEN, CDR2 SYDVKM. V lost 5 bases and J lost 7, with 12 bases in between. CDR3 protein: CASSPYPRQPQHF. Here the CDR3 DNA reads TGTGCCAGCAGTCCATACCCACGGCAGCCCCAGCATTTT. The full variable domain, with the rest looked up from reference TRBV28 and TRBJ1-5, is DVKVTQSSRYLVKRTGEKVFLECVQDMDHENMFWYRQDPGLGLRLIYFSYDVKMKEKGDIPEGYSVSREKKERFSLILESASTNQTSMYLCASSPYPRQPQHFGDGTRLSIL.

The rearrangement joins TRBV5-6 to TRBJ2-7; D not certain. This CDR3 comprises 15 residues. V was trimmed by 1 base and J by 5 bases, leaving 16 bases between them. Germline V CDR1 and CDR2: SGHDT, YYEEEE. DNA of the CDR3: TGTGCCAGCAGCTTGAGGTCGACGCGAAGGGACGAGCAGTACTTC. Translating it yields CASSLRSTRRDEQYF.

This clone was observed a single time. CDR3 amino acids: CASSPRGGNEQFF. Here the CDR3 DNA reads TGTGCCAGCAGCCCCCGTGGGGGCAATGAGCAGTTCTTC. This sequence joins TRBV7-8 and TRBJ2-1; the D gene could be TRBD1 or TRBD2 (5 bases each). The CDR3 loop spans 13 amino acids. V lost 5 bases, J lost 6 bases, and 11 bases lay in between. Germline V CDR1 and CDR2: SGHVS, FQNEAQ.

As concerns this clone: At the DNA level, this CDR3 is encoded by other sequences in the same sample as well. CDR3 coding DNA: TGTGCCAGCAGCGCCTACTACGAGCAGTACTTC. Translating it yields CASSAYYEQYF. J is TRBJ2-7 and V is TRBV25-1, with no clear D. The CDR3 is made up of 11 amino acids. The ends were cut back, 6 bases at V and 3 bases at J, with 6 bases in the middle. Germline CDR1 reads MGHDK; CDR2 reads SYGVNS.

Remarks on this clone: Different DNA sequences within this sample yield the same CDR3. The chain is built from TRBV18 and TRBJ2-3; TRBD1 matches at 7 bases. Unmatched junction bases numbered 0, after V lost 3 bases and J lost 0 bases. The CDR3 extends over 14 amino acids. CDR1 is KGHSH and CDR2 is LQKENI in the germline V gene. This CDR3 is CASSPTGSTDTQYF. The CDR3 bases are TGTGCCAGCTCACCGACAGGGAGCACAGATACGCAGTATTTT.

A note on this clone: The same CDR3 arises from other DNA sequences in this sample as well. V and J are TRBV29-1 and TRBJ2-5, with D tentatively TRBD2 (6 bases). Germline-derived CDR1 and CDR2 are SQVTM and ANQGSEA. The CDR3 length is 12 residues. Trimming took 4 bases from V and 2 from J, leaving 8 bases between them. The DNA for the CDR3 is TGCAGCGTTGTGGGACTTCAAGAGACCCAGTACTTC. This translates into CSVVGLQETQYF.

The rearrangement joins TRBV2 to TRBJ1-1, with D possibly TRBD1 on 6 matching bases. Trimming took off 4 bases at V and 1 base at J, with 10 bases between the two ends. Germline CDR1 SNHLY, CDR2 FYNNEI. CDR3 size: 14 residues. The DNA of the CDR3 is TGTGCCAGCAGTGTGGGGGCCGGGAACACTGAAGCTTTCTTT. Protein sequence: CASSVGAGNTEAFF.

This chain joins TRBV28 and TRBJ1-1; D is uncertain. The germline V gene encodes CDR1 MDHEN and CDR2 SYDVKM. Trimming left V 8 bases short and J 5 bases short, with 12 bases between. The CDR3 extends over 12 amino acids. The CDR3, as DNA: TGTGCCAGCGCCTCAATCGGGACTGAAGCTTTCTTT. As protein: CASASIGTEAFF.

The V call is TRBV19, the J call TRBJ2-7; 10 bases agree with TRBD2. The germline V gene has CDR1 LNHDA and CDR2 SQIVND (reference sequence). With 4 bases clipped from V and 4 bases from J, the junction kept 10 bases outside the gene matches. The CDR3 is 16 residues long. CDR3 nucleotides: TGTGCCAGTAGTACTTTTCAGCGGGAGGGCCGGTACGAGCAGTACTTC. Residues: CASSTFQREGRYEQYF.

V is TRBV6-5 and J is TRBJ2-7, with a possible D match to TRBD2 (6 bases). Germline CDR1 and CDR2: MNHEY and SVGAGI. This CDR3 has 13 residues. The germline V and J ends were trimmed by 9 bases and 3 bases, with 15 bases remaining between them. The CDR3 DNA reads TGTGCCAGTTCTAGGGGCGGGGACTACGAGCAGTACTTC. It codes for CASSRGGDYEQYF.

CDR3 loop: CASSLVQGASGELFF. The CDR3 region has the DNA TGTGCCAGCAGCTTAGTCCAGGGGGCGTCCGGGGAGCTGTTTTTT. The chain links TRBV7-2 to TRBJ2-2, with 8 bases fitting TRBD1. The germline V gene encodes CDR1 SGHTA and CDR2 FQGNSA. Trimming cost V 1 base and J 6 bases; bases outside gene matches: 4. The length of the CDR3 is 15 residues. The complete variable domain, with remaining parts taken from reference TRBV7-2 and TRBJ2-2, reads GAGVSQSPSNKVTEKGKDVELRCDPISGHTALYWYRQSLGQGLEFLIYFQGNSAPDKSGLPSDRFSAERTGGSVSTLTIQRTQQEDSAVYLCASSLVQGASGELFFGEGSRLTVL.

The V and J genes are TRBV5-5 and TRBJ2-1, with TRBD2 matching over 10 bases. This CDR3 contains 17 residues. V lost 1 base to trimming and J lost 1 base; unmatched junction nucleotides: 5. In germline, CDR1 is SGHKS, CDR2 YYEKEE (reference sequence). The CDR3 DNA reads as TGTGCCAGCAGCTTGAGGGCTAGCGGGAGTTCCTACAATGAGCAGTTCTTC. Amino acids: CASSLRASGSSYNEQFF.

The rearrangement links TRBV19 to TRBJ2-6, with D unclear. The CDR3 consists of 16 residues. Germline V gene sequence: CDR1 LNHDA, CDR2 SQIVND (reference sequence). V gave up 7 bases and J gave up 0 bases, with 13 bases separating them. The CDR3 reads CASKPSSGSGANVLTF. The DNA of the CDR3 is TGTGCCAGTAAACCCTCCTCGGGCTCTGGGGCCAACGTCCTGACTTTC.

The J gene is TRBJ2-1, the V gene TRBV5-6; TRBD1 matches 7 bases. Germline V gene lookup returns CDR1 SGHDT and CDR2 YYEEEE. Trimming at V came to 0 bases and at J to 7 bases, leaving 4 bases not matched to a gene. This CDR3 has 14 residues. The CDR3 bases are TGTGCCAGCAGCTTGGGGACAGGCCGGAATGAGCAGTTCTTC. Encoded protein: CASSLGTGRNEQFF.

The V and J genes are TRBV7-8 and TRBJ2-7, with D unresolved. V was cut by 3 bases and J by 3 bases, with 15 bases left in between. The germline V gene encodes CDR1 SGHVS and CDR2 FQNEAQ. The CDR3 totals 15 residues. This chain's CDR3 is CASSFRGPPNYEQYF. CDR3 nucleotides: TGTGCCAGCAGCTTCCGAGGCCCCCCCAACTACGAGCAGTACTTC.

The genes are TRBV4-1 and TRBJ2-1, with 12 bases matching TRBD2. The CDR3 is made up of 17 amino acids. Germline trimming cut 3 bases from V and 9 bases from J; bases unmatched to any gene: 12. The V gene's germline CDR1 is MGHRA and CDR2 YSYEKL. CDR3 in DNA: TGCGCCAGCAGCCACGGACGAGCTAGCGGGAGGGCCGGTGAGCAGTTCTTC. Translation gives CASSHGRASGRAGEQFF.

In DNA form, the CDR3 reads TGTGCCAGTAGTATTTGGGACAGGGCCAATCAGCCCCAGCATTTT. Its translation is CASSIWDRANQPQHF. The V call is TRBV19, the J call TRBJ1-5, with 9 bases matching TRBD1. In germline, CDR1 is LNHDA, CDR2 SQIVND (reference sequence). This CDR3 is 15 amino acids long. The ends lost 3 bases at V and 3 bases at J; junction bases unmatched: 3.

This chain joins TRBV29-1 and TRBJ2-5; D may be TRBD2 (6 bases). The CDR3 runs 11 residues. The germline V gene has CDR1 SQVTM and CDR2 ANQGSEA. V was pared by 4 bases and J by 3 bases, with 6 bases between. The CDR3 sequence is CSVGLEETQYF. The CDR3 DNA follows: TGCAGCGTTGGACTAGAAGAGACCCAGTACTTC.

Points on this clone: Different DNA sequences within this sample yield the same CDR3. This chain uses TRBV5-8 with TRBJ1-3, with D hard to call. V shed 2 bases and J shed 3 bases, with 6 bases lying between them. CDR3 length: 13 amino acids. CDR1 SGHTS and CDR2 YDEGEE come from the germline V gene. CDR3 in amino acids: CASSLRSGNTIYF. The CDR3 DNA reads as TGTGCCAGCAGCTTAAGGAGTGGAAACACCATATATTTT.

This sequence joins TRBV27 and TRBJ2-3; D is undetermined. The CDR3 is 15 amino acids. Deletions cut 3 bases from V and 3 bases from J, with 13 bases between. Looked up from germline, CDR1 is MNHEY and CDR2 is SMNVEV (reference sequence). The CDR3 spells CASSLAGVGTDTQYF. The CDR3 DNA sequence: TGTGCCAGCAGTTTGGCTGGGGTGGGTACAGATACGCAGTATTTT.

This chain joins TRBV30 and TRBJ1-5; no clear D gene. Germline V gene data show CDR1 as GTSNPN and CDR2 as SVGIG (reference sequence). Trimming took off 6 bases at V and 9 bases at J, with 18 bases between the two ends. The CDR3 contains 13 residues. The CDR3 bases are TGTGCCTGCAATATGGGAGCCCGTTTGCCCCAGCATTTT. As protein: CACNMGARLPQHF. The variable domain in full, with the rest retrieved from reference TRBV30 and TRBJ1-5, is SQTIHQWPATLVQPVGSPLSLECTVEGTSNPNLYWYRQAAGRGLQLLFYSVGIGQISSEVPQNLSASRPQDRQFILSSKKLLLSDSGFYLCACNMGARLPQHFGDGTRLSIL.

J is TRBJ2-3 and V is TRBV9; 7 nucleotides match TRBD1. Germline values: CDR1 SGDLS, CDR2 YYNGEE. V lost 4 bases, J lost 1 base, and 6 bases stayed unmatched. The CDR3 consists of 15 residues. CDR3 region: CASSFRQGGTDTQYF. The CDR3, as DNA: TGTGCCAGCAGCTTTCGACAGGGTGGCACAGATACGCAGTATTTT.

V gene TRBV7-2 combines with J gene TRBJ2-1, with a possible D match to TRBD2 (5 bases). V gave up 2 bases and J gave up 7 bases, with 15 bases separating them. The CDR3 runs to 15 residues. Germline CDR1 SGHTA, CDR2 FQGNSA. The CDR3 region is CASSLSSKTGNEQFF. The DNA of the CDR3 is TGTGCCAGCAGCTTATCTTCCAAAACGGGAAATGAGCAGTTCTTC. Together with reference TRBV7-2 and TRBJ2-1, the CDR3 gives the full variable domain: GAGVSQSPSNKVTEKGKDVELRCDPISGHTALYWYRQSLGQGLEFLIYFQGNSAPDKSGLPSDRFSAERTGGSVSTLTIQRTQQEDSAVYLCASSLSSKTGNEQFFGPGTRLTVL.